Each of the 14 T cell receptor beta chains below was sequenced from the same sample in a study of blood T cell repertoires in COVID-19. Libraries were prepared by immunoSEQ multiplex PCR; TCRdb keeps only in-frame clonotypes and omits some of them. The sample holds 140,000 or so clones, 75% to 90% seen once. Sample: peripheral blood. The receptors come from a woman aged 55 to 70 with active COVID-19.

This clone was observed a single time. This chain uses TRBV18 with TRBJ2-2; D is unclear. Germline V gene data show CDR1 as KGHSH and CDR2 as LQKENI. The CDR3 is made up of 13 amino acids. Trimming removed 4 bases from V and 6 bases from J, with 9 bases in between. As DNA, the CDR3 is TGTGCCAGCTCACGTACCTATCCCGGGGAGCTGTTTTTT. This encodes CASSRTYPGELFF.

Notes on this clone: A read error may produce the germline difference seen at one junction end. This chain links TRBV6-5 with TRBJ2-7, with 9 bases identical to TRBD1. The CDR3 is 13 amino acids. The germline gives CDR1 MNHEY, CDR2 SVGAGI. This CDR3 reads CASTYRGLDEQYF. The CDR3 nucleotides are TGTGCCAGCACTTACAGGGGGCTCGACGAGCAGTACTTC.

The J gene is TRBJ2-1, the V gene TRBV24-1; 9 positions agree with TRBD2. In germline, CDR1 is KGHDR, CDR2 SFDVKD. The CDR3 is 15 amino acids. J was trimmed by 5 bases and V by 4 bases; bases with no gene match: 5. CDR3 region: CATSERTSANNEQFF. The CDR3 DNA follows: TGTGCCACCAGTGAGCGGACTAGCGCTAACAATGAGCAGTTCTTC.

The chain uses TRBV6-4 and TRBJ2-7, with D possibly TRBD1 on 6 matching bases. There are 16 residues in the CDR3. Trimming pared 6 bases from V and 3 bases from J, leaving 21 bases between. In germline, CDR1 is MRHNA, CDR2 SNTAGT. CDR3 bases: TGTGCCAGCAGAGCGAAGGGACACGAGGCCCTCTACGAGCAGTACTTC. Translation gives CASRAKGHEALYEQYF.

In DNA form, the CDR3 reads TGTGCCAGCAGCTTAGCGCTAGCGGGCGAGGGGGGCAATGAGCAGTTCTTC. Its translation is CASSLALAGEGGNEQFF. This chain links TRBV7-9 with TRBJ2-1, with 8 bases that match TRBD2. This CDR3 contains 17 residues. J gave up 6 bases and V 0 bases, and 10 bases lay outside the gene matches. Germline V gene data show CDR1 as SEHNR and CDR2 as FQNEAQ (reference sequence).

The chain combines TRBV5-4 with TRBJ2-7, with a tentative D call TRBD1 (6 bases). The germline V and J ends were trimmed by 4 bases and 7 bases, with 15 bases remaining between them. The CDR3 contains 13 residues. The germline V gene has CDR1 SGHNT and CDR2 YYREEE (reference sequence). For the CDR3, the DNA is TGTGCCAGCAGCCCAGGGGACGTAGGGGAGCAGTACTTC. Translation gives CASSPGDVGEQYF. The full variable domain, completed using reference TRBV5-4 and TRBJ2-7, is ETGVTQSPTHLIKTRGQQVTLRCSSQSGHNTVSWYQQALGQGPQFIFQYYREEENGRGNFPPRFSGLQFPNYSSELNVNALELDDSALYLCASSPGDVGEQYFGPGTRLTVT.

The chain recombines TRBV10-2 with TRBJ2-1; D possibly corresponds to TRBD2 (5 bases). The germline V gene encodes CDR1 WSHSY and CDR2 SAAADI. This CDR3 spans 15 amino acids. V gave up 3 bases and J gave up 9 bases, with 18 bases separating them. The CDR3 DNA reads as TGCGCCAGCAGTGATTTGTTCGGGAATCGTGGTGAGCAGTTCTTC. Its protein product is CASSDLFGNRGEQFF.

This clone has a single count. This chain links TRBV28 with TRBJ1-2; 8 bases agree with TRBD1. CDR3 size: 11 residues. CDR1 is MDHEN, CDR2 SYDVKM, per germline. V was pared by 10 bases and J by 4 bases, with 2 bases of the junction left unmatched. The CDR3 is CAIGQGYGYTF. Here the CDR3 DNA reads TGTGCCATTGGACAGGGCTATGGCTACACCTTC.

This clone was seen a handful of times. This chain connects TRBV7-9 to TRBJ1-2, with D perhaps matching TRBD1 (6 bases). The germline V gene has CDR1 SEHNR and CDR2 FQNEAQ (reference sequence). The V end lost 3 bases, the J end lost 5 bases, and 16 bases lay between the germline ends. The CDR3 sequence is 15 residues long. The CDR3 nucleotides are TGTGCCAGCAGCTTTCCCACAACCAGGGGATATGGCTACACCTTC. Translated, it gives CASSFPTTRGYGYTF.

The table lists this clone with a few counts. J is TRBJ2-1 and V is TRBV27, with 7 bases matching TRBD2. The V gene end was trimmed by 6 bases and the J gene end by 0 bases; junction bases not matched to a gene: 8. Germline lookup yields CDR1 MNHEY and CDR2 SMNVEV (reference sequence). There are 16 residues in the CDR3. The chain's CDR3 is CASRPTSALSYNEQFF. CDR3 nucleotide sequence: TGTGCCAGCAGGCCTACTAGCGCCCTCTCCTACAATGAGCAGTTCTTC.

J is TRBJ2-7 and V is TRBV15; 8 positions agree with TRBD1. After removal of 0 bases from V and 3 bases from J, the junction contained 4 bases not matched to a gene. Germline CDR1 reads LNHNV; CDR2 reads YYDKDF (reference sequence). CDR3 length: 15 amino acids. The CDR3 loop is CATSRDQGAIYEQYF. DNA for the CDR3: TGTGCCACCAGCAGAGATCAGGGGGCTATCTACGAGCAGTACTTC. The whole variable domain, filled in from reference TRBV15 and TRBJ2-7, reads DAMVIQNPRYQVTQFGKPVTLSCSQTLNHNVMYWYQQKSSQAPKLLFHYYDKDFNNEADTPDNFQSRRPNTSFCFLDIRSPGLGDTAMYLCATSRDQGAIYEQYFGPGTRLTVT.

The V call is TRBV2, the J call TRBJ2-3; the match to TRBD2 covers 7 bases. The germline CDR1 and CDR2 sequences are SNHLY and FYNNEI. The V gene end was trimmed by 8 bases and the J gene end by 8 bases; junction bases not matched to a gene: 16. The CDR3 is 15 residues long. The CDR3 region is CASLTGEGRRSTQYF. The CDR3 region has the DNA TGTGCCAGCCTTACGGGGGAGGGGAGACGGAGTACGCAGTATTTT.

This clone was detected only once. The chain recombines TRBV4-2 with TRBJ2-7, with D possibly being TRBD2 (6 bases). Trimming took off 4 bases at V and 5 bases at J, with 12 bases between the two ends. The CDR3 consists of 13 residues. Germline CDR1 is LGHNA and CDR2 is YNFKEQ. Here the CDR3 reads CASSPGWGDEQYF. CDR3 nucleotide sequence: TGTGCCAGCAGCCCGGGGTGGGGGGACGAGCAGTACTTC.

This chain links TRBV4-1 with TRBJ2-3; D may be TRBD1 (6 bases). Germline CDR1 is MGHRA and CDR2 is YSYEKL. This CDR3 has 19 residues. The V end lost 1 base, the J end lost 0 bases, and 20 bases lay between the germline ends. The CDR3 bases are TGCGCCAGCAGCCAAGGCCCTCGAAGGGGGTTAGGTAGCACAGATACGCAGTATTTT. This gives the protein CASSQGPRRGLGSTDTQYF.